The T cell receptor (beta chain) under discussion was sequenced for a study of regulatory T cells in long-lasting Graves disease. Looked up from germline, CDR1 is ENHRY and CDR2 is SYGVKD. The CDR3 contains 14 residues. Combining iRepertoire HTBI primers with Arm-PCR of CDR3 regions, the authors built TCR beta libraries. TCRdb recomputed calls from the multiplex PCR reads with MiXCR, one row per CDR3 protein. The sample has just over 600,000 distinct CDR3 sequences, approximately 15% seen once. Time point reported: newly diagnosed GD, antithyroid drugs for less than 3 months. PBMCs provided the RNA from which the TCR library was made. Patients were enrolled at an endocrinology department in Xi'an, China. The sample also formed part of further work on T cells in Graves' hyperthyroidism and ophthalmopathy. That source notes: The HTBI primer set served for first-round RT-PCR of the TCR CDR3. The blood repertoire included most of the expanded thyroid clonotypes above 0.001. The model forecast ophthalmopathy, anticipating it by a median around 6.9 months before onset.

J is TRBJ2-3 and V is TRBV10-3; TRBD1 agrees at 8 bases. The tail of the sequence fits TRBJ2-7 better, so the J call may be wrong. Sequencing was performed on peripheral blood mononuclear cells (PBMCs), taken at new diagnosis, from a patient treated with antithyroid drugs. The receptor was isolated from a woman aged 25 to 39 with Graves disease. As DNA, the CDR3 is TGTGCCATCGGCGCAGGGGGCCGAACCTACGAGCAGTACTTC. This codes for CAIGAGGRTYEQYF.